The next 3 T cell receptor beta chains were all read from a single sample in a study of blood T cell repertoires in COVID-19. TCRdb's table, derived via immunoSEQ multiplex PCR, lists solely in-frame clones and lacks some. The sample consists of around 300,000 clones, about 88% of them appearing once. Input material: PBMCs or T cells enriched from blood (not recorded which). All receptors come from a woman aged 45 to 65 who had recovered from COVID-19.

The chain uses TRBV21-1 and TRBJ2-2; the table's D call, TRBD1, has no DNA check behind it. TRBV21-1 is tagged as a pseudogene. The CDR3 sequence is 17 residues long. The CDR3 sequence: CASSNGSGQPNTGELFF. CDR3 coding DNA: TGTGCCAGCAGCAACGGGTCCGGACAGCCGAACACCGGGGAGCTGTTTTTT.

V is TRBV20-1 and J is TRBJ2-3; 10 bases map to TRBD2. The V and J ends lost 3 bases and 1 base, in that order; junction bases with no gene match: 7. Germline CDR1 and CDR2: DFQATT and SNEGSKA (reference sequence). The CDR3 is made up of 16 amino acids. CDR3 nucleotides: TGCAGTGCTAGTGGGGCTAGCGGGAGTCGCACAGATACGCAGTATTTT. The encoded protein is CSASGASGSRTDTQYF.

The chain carries TRBV28 and TRBJ1-4; TRBD1 aligns across 7 bases. The V segment lost 4 bases and the J segment 5 bases; nucleotides outside the gene matches: 4. CDR3 length: 14 residues. Germline assignment: CDR1 MDHEN and CDR2 SYDVKM. CDR3 nucleotides: TGTGCCAGCAGTTCCGGGACAGACAATGAAAAACTGTTTTTT. It codes for CASSSGTDNEKLFF.